This T cell receptor (beta chain) emerged from a study of metastatic and nonmetastatic thyroid tumors. There were no patients who had received any treatment before thyroid surgery. TCRdb re-analyzed the PCR reads through MiXCR. This table holds fewer than 35,000 clones, 18% found once. The CDR3 runs to 15 residues. Germline V gene lookup returns CDR1 LNHDA and CDR2 SQIVND (reference sequence). This clone was counted between two and nine times. Just one base apart from a much larger clone, this may be a read error. The CDR3 end shows no conserved phenylalanine or tryptophan, and so a read error is likely.

This sequence was found in a female donor with papillary thyroid cancer or a benign thyroid nodule (not recorded which). Some clones in this sample may be carry-over from other donors' samples. This chain joins TRBV19 and TRBJ1-5; D ambiguous. What was sequenced was blood. The CDR3 DNA sequence: TGTGCCAGTGCAATAGGGCCGTCTAGCAATCAGCGCCAGCATTCT. As protein: CASAIGPSSNQRQHS.